One and the same sample provided the 10 T cell receptor beta chains below, sequenced in a study of blood T cell repertoires in COVID-19. Repertoires were generated with immunoSEQ multiplex PCR, while TCRdb's copy carries only in-frame clones and drops some. The sample has 110,000 or so clones; 85% to 90% are singletons. What was sequenced was peripheral blood. The receptors were gathered from a man in his sixties or seventies with active or convalescent COVID-19.

The chain has TRBV19 and TRBJ2-1, with a possible D match to TRBD2 (6 bases). Germline V gives CDR1 LNHDA, CDR2 SQIVND (reference sequence). This CDR3 contains 15 residues. Trimming took 3 bases from V and 2 from J, leaving 11 bases between them. CDR3 DNA: TGTGCCAGTAGTATTCCCCAGCGGGCCTACAATGAGCAGTTCTTC. Amino acid sequence: CASSIPQRAYNEQFF.

V usage is TRBV7-9 and J usage is TRBJ2-1; 8 bases fit TRBD1. Looked up from germline, CDR1 is SEHNR and CDR2 is FQNEAQ (reference sequence). Trimming took 5 bases from V and 8 from J; bases not matched to a gene: 14. The CDR3 contains 16 residues. CDR3 DNA sequence: TGTGCCAGCAGCCGTGGAGACAGGGGTTTAATGGATGAGCAGTTCTTC. It specifies CASSRGDRGLMDEQFF.

In this sample, this clone turned up once. The chain combines TRBV7-2 with TRBJ1-2, with 8 bases matching TRBD1. The CDR3 has 16 amino acids. V shed 5 bases, J shed 5 bases, and the junction held 13 bases outside the gene matches. The germline V gene encodes CDR1 SGHTA and CDR2 FQGNSA. DNA of the CDR3: TGTGCCAGCAGCCAAACGGGACAGGTCGGTGATTATGGCTACACCTTC. Protein: CASSQTGQVGDYGYTF.

The V gene is TRBV29-1, the J gene TRBJ2-1; D call uncertain. V dropped 3 bases and J dropped 4 bases, with 7 bases sitting between them. Germline V gene lookup returns CDR1 SQVTM and CDR2 ANQGSEA. CDR3 length equals 12 residues. The CDR3 region is CSVDDEYNEQFF. CDR3 DNA: TGCAGCGTTGACGATGAGTACAATGAGCAGTTCTTC.

The chain recombines TRBV2 with TRBJ2-2; 9 nucleotides align to TRBD2. The germline CDR1 and CDR2 sequences are SNHLY and FYNNEI. V was clipped by 7 bases and J by 7 bases; unmatched bases: 4. The CDR3 consists of 13 residues. CDR3 nucleotide sequence: TGTGCCAGCACGGGACTAGCTGGCGGGGAGCTGTTTTTT. Translated: CASTGLAGGELFF.

The chain carries TRBV10-3 and TRBJ2-7; tentatively, D is TRBD1 (6 bases). Germline loops: CDR1 ENHRY, CDR2 SYGVKD. The CDR3 runs 13 residues. Trimming cost V 5 bases and J 3 bases, with 11 bases left between them. CDR3 sequence (DNA): TGTGCCATCAGTACCGGACAGATCTACGAGCAGTACTTC. Its translation is CAISTGQIYEQYF.

This clone was picked up a small number of times. V and J are TRBV28 and TRBJ1-2; weak D call: TRBD1 (5 bases). V shed 6 bases and J shed 4 bases, with 15 bases lying between them. The CDR3 loop spans 14 amino acids. Per germline, CDR1 MDHEN and CDR2 SYDVKM. The DNA of the CDR3 is TGTGCCAGCAGACGGGCGGGACTTCTCTATGGCTACACCTTC. Translated, it gives CASRRAGLLYGYTF.

The rearrangement joins TRBV3-1 (or the pseudogene TRBV3-2) to TRBJ2-5; 14 nucleotides align to TRBD2. V trimming: 2 bases; J trimming: 2 bases; junction bases outside the gene matches: 7. Per the germline V gene, CDR1 is LGHDT and CDR2 is YNNKEL (reference sequence). This CDR3 contains 18 residues. The DNA for the CDR3 is TGTGCCAGCAGCCAATGGGGGACTAGCGGGAGTTCACAAGAGACCCAGTACTTC. Translation: CASSQWGTSGSSQETQYF.

The J gene is TRBJ1-2, the V gene TRBV2; weak D call: TRBD1 (6 bases). V was trimmed by 8 bases and J by 4 bases, leaving 11 bases between them. Germline V gene data show CDR1 as SNHLY and CDR2 as FYNNEI. There are 12 residues in the CDR3. The CDR3 nucleotides are TGTGCCAGCCGACAGGTCCGCTATGGCTACACCTTC. It codes for CASRQVRYGYTF.

The chain carries TRBV3-1 (or the pseudogene TRBV3-2) and TRBJ1-2; D might be TRBD1 (6 bases). Per germline, CDR1 LGHDT and CDR2 YNNKEL (reference sequence). This CDR3 is 14 amino acids long. The germline V and J ends were trimmed by 4 bases and 6 bases, with 15 bases remaining between them. The CDR3 region is CASSLKTGQHGYTF. CDR3 nucleotides: TGTGCCAGCAGCCTGAAGACCGGACAGCATGGCTACACCTTC.